The clone carrying this T cell receptor beta chain came up a few times. The data were taken from a study of blood T cell repertoires in COVID-19. Measured with immunoSEQ multiplex PCR; TCRdb has only the in-frame clones, and not every one. The data hold about 140,000 clones, with around 73% observed a single time. The germline V and J ends were trimmed by 3 bases and 4 bases, with 12 bases remaining between them. This CDR3 region has 14 residues. In germline, CDR1 is LNHDA, CDR2 SQIVND (reference sequence). Source material: peripheral blood. The clonotype was recovered from a woman aged 45 to 65 with active or convalescent COVID-19. The gene calls are TRBV19 and TRBJ1-2; D is ambiguous. CDR3 sequence (DNA): TGTGCCAGTAGTATTAGTGCTGGTGGCTATGGCTACACCTTC. Its protein is CASSISAGGYGYTF.